Listed below are T cell receptor beta chains from one sample, sequenced in a study of a mutant IDH1 vaccine in newly diagnosed glioma. No antigen is known for these receptors. The protocol was immunoSEQ multiplex PCR, while the TCRdb copy is restricted to in-frame clones and leaves out a portion. The top ten clones hold nearly 9% of a sample with about 33,000 clones, roughly 70% of them seen once. Here the sequenced sample was PBMCs, taken from a glioma patient whose treatment included an IDH1 peptide vaccine. Receptors originate from a man between 35 and 55 years old with glioma. Both conserved end residues are part of each CDR3. The order of the fields is V gene, clone size, CDR3 length, CDR3 protein. Clone size, where shown, is once, few, many, or a class for clones that have expanded.

V: TRBV15; size: -; length: 15; CDR3: CATSRDLRSNTEAFF
V: TRBV6-1; size: few; length: 14; CDR3: CASIPTPYNSPLHF
V: TRBV7-2; size: -; length: 17; CDR3: CASSLDLAGGRTDTQYF
V: TRBV9; size: -; length: 14; CDR3: CASSTRGSTGELFF
V: TRBV27; size: -; length: 13; CDR3: CASSPGGALEAFF
V: TRBV6-6; size: -; length: 14; CDR3: CASRPAGINTEAFF
V: TRBV4-2; size: once; length: 14; CDR3: CASSRPGSQETQYF
V: TRBV10-3; size: -; length: 14; CDR3: CATLAGDDHNEQFF
V: TRBV9; size: -; length: 13; CDR3: CASTRDPLDEQFF
V: TRBV5-1; size: -; length: 14; CDR3: CASSLTEWGNTQYF
V: TRBV25-1; size: -; length: 15; CDR3: CASSAERQGKETQYF
V: TRBV27; size: -; length: 22; CDR3: CASSITPPVEGLAGGGQETQYF
V: TRBV6-5; size: -; length: 13; CDR3: CASSYSGNYGYTF
V: TRBV6-6; size: -; length: 15; CDR3: CASSYGQGPPGEQFF
V: TRBV6-6; size: -; length: 15; CDR3: CASSGGRGFGNGYTF
V: TRBV30; size: -; length: 12; CDR3: CAWSLVGQPQHF
V: TRBV5-1; size: once; length: 16; CDR3: CASSFSDGANTGELFF
V: TRBV19; size: -; length: 15; CDR3: CASSIADSSYNEQFF
V: TRBV10-2; size: -; length: 15; CDR3: CASSDTGISYNEQFF
V: TRBV5-8; size: -; length: 16; CDR3: CASSVGTQSFGDTQYF
V: TRBV11-2; size: -; length: 14; CDR3: CASSALRVGDTQYF